This T cell receptor beta chain came from a study of T cells expressing NK-cell markers. Across the whole study: Sequencing of TCR beta repertoires drew on sorted CD3+CD56+NKG2C+, CD3+CD56+NKG2C- and CD3+CD56-NKG2C+ T cells.

Libraries used 5'RACE template switching adding universal primer site and UMIs. Reprocessing the 5' RACE reads, TCRdb reports a single entry for every CDR3 protein and omits DNA. Its table records about 190,000 distinct CDR3 sequences. Points on this clonotype: What it binds is not known.

Study-wide findings and caveats: Where several donors were concerned, these clonotypes also led the CD3+CD56-NKG2C+ fraction. Top CD8+ clonotypes included the dominant CD3+CD56+NKG2C+ clonotypes in roughly 6 donors.

The CDR3 runs to 15 residues. The sample comprised blood T cells: a sorted CD56 or NKG2C T cell subset, CD4+ or CD8+ T cells, or bulk PBMC T cells (not recorded which). This clonotype was sampled from a man aged 18 to 69 in good health. This chain links TRBV12-3 or TRBV12-4 with TRBJ2-3; TCRdb's D call of TRBD1 is untestable without DNA. The CDR3 sequence: CASMQGLGLTDTQYF.